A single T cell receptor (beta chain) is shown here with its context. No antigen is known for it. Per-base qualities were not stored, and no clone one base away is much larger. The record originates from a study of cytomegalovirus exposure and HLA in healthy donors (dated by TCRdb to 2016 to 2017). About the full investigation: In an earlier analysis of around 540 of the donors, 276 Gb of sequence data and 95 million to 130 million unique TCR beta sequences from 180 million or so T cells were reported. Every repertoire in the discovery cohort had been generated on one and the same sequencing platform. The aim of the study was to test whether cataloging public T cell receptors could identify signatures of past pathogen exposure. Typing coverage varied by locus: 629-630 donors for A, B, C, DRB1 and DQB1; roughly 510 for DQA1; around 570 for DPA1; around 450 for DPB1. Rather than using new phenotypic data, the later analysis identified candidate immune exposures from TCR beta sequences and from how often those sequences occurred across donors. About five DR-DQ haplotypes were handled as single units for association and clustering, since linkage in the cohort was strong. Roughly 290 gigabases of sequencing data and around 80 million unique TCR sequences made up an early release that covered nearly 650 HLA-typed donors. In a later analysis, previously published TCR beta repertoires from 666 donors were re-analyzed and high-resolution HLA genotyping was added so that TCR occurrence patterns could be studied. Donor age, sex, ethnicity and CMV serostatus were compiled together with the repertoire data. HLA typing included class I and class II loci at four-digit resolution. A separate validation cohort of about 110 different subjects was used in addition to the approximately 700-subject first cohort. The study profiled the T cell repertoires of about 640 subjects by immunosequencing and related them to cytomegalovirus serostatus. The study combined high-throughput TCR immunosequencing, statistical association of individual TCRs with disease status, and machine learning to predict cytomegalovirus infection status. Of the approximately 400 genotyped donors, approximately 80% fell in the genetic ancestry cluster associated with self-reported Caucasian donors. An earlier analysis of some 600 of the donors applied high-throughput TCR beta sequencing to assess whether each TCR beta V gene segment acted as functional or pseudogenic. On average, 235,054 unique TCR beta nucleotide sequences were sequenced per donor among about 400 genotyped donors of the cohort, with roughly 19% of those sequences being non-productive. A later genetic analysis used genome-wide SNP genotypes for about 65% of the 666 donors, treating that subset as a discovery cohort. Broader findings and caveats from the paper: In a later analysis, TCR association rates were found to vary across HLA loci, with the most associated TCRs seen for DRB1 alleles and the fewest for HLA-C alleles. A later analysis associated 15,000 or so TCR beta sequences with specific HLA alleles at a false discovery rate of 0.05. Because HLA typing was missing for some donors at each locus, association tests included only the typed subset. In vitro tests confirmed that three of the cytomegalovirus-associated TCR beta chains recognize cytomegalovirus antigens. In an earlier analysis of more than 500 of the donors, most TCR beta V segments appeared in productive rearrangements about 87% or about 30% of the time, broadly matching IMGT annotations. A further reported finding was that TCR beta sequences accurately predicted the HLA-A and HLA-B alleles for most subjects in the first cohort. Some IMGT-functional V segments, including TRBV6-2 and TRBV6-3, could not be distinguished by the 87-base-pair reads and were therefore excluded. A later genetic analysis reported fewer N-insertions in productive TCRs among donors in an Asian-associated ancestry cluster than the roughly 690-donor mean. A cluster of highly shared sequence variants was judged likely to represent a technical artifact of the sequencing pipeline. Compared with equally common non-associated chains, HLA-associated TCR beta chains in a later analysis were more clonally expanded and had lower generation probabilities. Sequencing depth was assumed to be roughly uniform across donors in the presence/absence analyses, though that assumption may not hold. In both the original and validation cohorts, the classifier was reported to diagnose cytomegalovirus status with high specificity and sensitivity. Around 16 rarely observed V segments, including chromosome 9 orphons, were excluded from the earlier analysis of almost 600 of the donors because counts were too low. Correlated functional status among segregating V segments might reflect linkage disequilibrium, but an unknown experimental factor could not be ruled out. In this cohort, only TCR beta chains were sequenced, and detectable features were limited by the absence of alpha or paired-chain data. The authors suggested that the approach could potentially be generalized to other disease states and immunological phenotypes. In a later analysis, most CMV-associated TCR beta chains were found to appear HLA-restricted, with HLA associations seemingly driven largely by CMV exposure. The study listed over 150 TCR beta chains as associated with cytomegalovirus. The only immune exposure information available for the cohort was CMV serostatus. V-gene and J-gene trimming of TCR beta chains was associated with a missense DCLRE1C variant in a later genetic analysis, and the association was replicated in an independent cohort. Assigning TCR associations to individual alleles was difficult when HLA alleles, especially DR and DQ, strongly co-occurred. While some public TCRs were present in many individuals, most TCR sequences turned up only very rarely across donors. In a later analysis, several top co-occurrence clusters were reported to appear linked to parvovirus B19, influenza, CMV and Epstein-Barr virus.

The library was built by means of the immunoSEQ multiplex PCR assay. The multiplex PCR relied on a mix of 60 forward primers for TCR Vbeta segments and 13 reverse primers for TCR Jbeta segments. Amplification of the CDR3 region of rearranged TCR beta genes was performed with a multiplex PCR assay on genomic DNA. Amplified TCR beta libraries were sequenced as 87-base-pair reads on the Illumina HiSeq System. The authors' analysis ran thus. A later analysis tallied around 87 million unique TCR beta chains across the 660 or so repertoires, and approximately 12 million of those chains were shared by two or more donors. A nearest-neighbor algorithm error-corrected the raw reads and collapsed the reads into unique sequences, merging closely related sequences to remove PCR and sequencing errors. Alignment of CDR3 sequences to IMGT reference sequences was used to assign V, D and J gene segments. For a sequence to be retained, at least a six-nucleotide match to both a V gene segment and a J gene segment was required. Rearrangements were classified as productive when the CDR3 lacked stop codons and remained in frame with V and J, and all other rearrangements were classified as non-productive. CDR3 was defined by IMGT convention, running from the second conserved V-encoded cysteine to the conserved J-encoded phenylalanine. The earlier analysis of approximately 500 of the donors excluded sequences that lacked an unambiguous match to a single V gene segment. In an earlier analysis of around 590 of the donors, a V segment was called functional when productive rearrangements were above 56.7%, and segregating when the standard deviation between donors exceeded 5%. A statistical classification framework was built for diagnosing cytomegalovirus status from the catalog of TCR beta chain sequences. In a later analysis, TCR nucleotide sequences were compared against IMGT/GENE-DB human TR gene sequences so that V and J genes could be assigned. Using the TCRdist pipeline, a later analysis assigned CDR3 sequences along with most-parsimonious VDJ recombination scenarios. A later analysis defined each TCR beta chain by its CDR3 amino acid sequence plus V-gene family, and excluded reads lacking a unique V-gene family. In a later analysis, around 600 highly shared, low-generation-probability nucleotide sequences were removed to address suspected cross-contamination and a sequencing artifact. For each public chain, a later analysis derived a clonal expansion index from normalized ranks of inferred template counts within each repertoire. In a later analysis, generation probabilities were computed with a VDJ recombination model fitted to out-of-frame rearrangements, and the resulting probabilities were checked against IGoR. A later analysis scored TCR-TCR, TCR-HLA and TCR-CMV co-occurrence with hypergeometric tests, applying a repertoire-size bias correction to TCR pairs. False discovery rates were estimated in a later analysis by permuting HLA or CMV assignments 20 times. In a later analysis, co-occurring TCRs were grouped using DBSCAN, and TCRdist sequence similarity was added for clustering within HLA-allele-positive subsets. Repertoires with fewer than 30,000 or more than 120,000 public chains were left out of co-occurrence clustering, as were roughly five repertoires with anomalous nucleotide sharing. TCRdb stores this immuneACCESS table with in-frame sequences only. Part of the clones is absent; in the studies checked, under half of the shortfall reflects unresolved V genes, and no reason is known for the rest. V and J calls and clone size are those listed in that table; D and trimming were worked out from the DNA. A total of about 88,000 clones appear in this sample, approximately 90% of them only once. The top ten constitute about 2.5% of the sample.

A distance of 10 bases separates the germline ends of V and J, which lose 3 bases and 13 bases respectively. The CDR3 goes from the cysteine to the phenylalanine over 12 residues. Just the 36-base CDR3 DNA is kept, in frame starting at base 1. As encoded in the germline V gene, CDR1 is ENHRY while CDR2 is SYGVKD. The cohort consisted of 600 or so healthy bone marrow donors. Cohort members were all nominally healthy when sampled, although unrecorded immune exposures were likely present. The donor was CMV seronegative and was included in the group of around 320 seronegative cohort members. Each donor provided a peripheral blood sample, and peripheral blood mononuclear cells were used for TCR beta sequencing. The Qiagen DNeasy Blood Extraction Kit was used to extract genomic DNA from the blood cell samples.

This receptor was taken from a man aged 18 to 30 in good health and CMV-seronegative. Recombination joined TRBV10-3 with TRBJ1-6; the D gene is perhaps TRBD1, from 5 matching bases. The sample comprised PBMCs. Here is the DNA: TGTGCCATCAGTGACGGGGGGACGCCCCTCCACTTT. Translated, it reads CAISDGGTPLHF.